This T cell receptor (beta chain) was observed in a study of CD8 T cells in Susac syndrome. An amount of RNA that ranged from roughly 0.5 to 1 ug was reverse transcribed with random hexamers. MiXCR, run by TCRdb on the immunoSEQ multiplex PCR reads, gives a single entry per CDR3 protein. Found here are some 300,000 distinct CDR3 sequences, about 85% of them singletons; the top ten hold approximately 0.12%. CD8+ and CD4+ T cells from blood underwent TCR beta sequencing. Treatment-naive patients with stable or active relapsing-remitting disease were the multiple sclerosis controls. Purification of the CD8+ and CD4+ T cells relied on negative isolation, and TEMRA cells underwent FACS enrichment. The specimen sequenced was CD8+ T cells from PBMCs. The TCR was taken from a human donor with multiple sclerosis.

The CDR3 spells CAWHHMTDGELFF. CDR3 nucleotides: TGTGCCTGGCACCACATGACAGACGGGGAGCTGTTTTTT. This chain links TRBV30 with TRBJ2-2; possibly TRBD1 for D (5 bases). The CDR3 is 13 amino acids. The V and J ends lost 5 bases and 7 bases respectively, with 14 bases between them. Germline V gene lookup returns CDR1 GTSNPN and CDR2 SVGIG (reference sequence).